Presented here are 7 T cell receptor beta chains from one specimen sequenced in a study of cytomegalovirus exposure and HLA in healthy donors. Some clones are missing from TCRdb's copy, which holds only in-frame ones; the method was immunoSEQ multiplex PCR. The sample contains around 250,000 clones, around 91% of which appear only once. What was sequenced was PBMCs. The source is a woman under 30 in good health and CMV-seronegative.

The V gene is TRBV4-1, the J gene TRBJ2-5, with 11 bases fitting TRBD1. From germline, CDR1 is MGHRA and CDR2 YSYEKL. This CDR3 is 19 amino acids long. Trimming cost V 5 bases and J 2 bases; bases outside gene matches: 16. CDR3 sequence: CASSFSARTGGEYQETQYF. The CDR3 nucleotides are TGCGCCAGCAGCTTTTCAGCACGGACAGGGGGCGAGTATCAAGAGACCCAGTACTTC.

This chain uses TRBV4-1 with TRBJ2-3; D not certain. Germline V CDR1 and CDR2: MGHRA, YSYEKL. The germline V and J ends were trimmed by 1 base and 3 bases, with 8 bases remaining between them. This CDR3 comprises 14 residues. This CDR3 is CASSQVGLTDTQYF. In DNA form, the CDR3 reads TGCGCCAGCAGCCAAGTTGGCCTTACAGATACGCAGTATTTT.

As concerns this clone: The sample has other DNA sequences that encode this CDR3 too. The V call is TRBV5-1, the J call TRBJ2-5, with unresolved D. The CDR3 runs to 15 residues. Per the germline V gene, CDR1 is SGHRS and CDR2 is YFSETQ. V gave up 0 bases and J gave up 0 bases, with 9 bases separating them. This CDR3 is CASSLGQGYQETQYF. CDR3 sequence (DNA): TGCGCCAGCAGCTTGGGACAAGGTTACCAAGAGACCCAGTACTTC. Full variable domain (missing parts from reference TRBV5-1 and TRBJ2-5): KAGVTQTPRYLIKTRGQQVTLSCSPISGHRSVSWYQQTPGQGLQFLFEYFSETQRNKGNFPGRFSGRQFSNSRSEMNVSTLELGDSALYLCASSLGQGYQETQYFGPGTRLLVL.

The V call is TRBV5-3, the J call TRBJ2-5, with a possible D match to TRBD2 (7 bases). TRBV5-3 is labeled an ORF, and its function is uncertain. Trimming shortened V by 2 bases and J by 5 bases, and 28 bases separated the two germline ends. The CDR3 totals 19 residues. CDR3 nucleotide sequence: TGTGCCAGAAGCTTAGATTGGGAACACGACAGGCGGGGGACGGAGACCCAGTACTTC. This translates into CARSLDWEHDRRGTETQYF.

The chain recombines TRBV5-4 with TRBJ1-5; TRBD1 matches at 7 bases. V lost 1 base to trimming and J lost 3 bases; unmatched junction nucleotides: 7. Germline assignment: CDR1 SGHNT and CDR2 YYREEE (reference sequence). This CDR3 region has 16 residues. The CDR3 reads CASSLSPGGPNQPQHF. The CDR3 region has the DNA TGTGCCAGCAGCTTGAGCCCAGGGGGACCCAATCAGCCCCAGCATTTT.

This chain uses TRBV10-3 with TRBJ2-2, with a tentative D call TRBD2 (6 bases). The germline V gene encodes CDR1 ENHRY and CDR2 SYGVKD. CDR3 size: 17 residues. V gave up 0 bases and J gave up 5 bases, with 16 bases separating them. CDR3 nucleotide sequence: TGTGCCATCAGTGAGTCGAGAGCCGGGGCGGGGACCGGGGAGCTGTTTTTT. Its translation is CAISESRAGAGTGELFF.

V gene TRBV6-6 combines with J gene TRBJ2-3; D might be TRBD2 (6 bases). This CDR3 region has 15 residues. Germline-derived CDR1 and CDR2 are MNHNY and SVGAGI (reference sequence). Trimming removed 5 bases at V and 2 bases at J, with 14 bases between. CDR3 DNA: TGTGCCAGCAGTCCCCTAGCGACCGTCACAGATACGCAGTATTTT. It codes for CASSPLATVTDTQYF.